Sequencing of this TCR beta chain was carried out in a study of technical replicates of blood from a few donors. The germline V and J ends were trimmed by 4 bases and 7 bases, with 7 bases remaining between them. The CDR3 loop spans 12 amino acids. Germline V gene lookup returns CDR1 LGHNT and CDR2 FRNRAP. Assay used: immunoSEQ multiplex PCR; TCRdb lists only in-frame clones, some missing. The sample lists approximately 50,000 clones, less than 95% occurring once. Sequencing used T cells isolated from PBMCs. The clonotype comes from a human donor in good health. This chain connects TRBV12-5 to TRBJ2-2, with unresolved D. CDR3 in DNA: TGTGCTAGTGGTTCCCTAAGCGGGGAGCTGTTTTTT. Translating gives CASGSLSGELFF.